The TCR beta chain described here comes from a study of T cells in Graves' hyperthyroidism and ophthalmopathy. Across the whole study: Before treatment of any kind, peripheral blood was taken at initial diagnosis.

This CDR3 is built from 15 residues. The germline V gene has CDR1 SGHRS and CDR2 YFSETQ. V was clipped by 0 bases and J by 3 bases, with 12 bases between them. Patients showing uncontrolled infection, other autoimmune disease, pregnancy or lactation were ineligible. Thyroid ultrasound and orbital computed tomography, with clinical symptoms and serum thyroxine and TRAb, informed diagnoses. Template material for amplifying TCR beta CDR3 regions consisted of RNA transcripts. The TCR CDR3 first-round RT-PCR relied on the HTBI primer set. TCRdb passed the multiplex PCR reads through MiXCR, listing each CDR3 protein once. The sample includes about 500,000 distinct CDR3 sequences, 16% seen only once; the top ten take 25% to 35%. Findings of the study overall: In simple terms, a model built on 13 V-J features told ophthalmopathy apart from stable hyperthyroidism.

This clonotype was recorded at least ten times. Its antigen is unknown. V is TRBV5-1 and J is TRBJ1-1; possibly TRBD1 for D (6 bases). This TCR was recovered from a woman in her thirties with Graves' ophthalmopathy. The specimen was blood. For the CDR3, the DNA is TGCGCCAGCAGCTTGGAGGGCCAGGGGTACACTGAAGCTTTCTTT. Protein sequence: CASSLEGQGYTEAFF.